The rows below give T cell receptor beta chains drawn from one sample of a study of beta chain features in type 1 diabetes. The method was immunoSEQ multiplex PCR; TCRdb's version includes in-frame clones alone and lacks a portion of them. The repertoire holds a few hundred thousand clones, with over 12% as singletons. Sequenced input: naive CD4+ T cells from blood. All receptors come from a woman aged 18 to 35 in good health. Each CDR3 is given with its conserved first and last residue. D genes are given only for firm matches. Where a row states a size, it is once, few, many or the class of an expanded clone; other rows omit it.

TRBV11-1	NA	TRBJ2-1	NA	CASSLARGYLNEQFF	TGTGCCAGCAGCTTAGCGCGCGGCTACCTGAATGAGCAGTTCTTC
TRBV6-5	TRBD1	TRBJ2-7	few	CASRKTGVNGEQYF	TGTGCCAGCAGGAAAACAGGGGTTAACGGCGAGCAGTACTTC
TRBV2	TRBD2	TRBJ2-1	NA	CAGTLAGAYNEQFF	TGTGCCGGAACTCTAGCGGGAGCCTACAATGAGCAGTTCTTC
TRBV11-2	TRBD2	TRBJ2-7	NA	CASSSRPGGFSGKDYEQYF	TGTGCCAGCAGCTCGCGACCCGGAGGATTTAGCGGGAAAGACTACGAGCAGTACTTC
TRBV7-9	NA	TRBJ1-1	NA	CASSPSLNTEAFF	TGTGCCAGCAGCCCTTCCTTGAACACTGAAGCTTTCTTT
TRBV6-5	TRBD1	TRBJ1-2	NA	CASSHSGTGDYGYTF	TGTGCCAGCAGTCATTCCGGGACAGGGGACTATGGCTACACCTTC
TRBV18	NA	TRBJ1-1	NA	CASSPRSGSTEAFF	TGTGCCAGCTCACCACGCTCCGGGTCCACTGAAGCTTTCTTT
TRBV30	TRBD1	TRBJ2-2	few	CAWRFRDSRDTGELFF	TGTGCCTGGAGATTCCGGGACAGCCGGGACACCGGGGAGCTGTTTTTT
TRBV11-3	NA	TRBJ2-1	NA	CASSLESYNEQFF	TGTGCCAGCAGCCTCGAGAGTTACAATGAGCAGTTCTTC
TRBV30	NA	TRBJ2-3	NA	CAWGGTDTQYF	TGTGCCTGGGGGGGGACAGATACGCAGTATTTT
TRBV15	NA	TRBJ2-7	few	CATSTTRDYEQYF	TGTGCCACCAGCACGACTAGAGACTACGAGCAGTACTTC
TRBV25-1	NA	TRBJ1-5	few	CASGEQGFQPQHF	TGTGCCAGCGGGGAACAGGGTTTTCAGCCCCAGCATTTT
TRBV29-1	NA	TRBJ2-3	NA	CSVTLVGGTDTQYF	TGCAGCGTTACGCTAGTAGGGGGCACAGATACGCAGTATTTT
TRBV7-2	NA	TRBJ2-5	NA	CASSPTSETQYF	TGTGCCAGCAGCCCGACTTCAGAGACCCAGTACTTC
TRBV15	NA	TRBJ2-6	NA	CATSRDATPGANVLTF	TGTGCCACCAGCAGAGATGCGACACCCGGGGCCAACGTCCTGACTTTC
TRBV6-5	NA	TRBJ2-7	NA	CASSYRGTGTYEQYF	TGTGCCAGCAGTTATCGGGGGACGGGGACCTACGAGCAGTACTTC
TRBV9	TRBD2	TRBJ2-7	few	CASSSLAGAGEQYF	TGTGCCAGCAGCTCCCTAGCGGGAGCAGGTGAGCAGTACTTC
TRBV7-9	NA	TRBJ1-5	NA	CASSRTGGSNQPQHF	TGTGCCAGCAGCCGGACTGGGGGCAGCAATCAGCCCCAGCATTTT
TRBV15	NA	TRBJ1-2	NA	CATSRDHGGYTF	TGTGCCACCAGCAGAGATCACGGTGGCTACACCTTC
TRBV6-5	TRBD1	TRBJ2-2	NA	CASRGQGGHTGELFF	TGTGCCAGCAGGGGACAGGGGGGACACACCGGGGAGCTGTTTTTT
TRBV2	NA	TRBJ1-2	NA	CASNAQALDGYTF	TGTGCCAGCAATGCACAGGCGCTTGATGGCTACACCTTC
TRBV6-5	TRBD1	TRBJ2-7	once	CASSYSGGPPYEQYF	TGTGCCAGCAGTTACTCAGGGGGCCCACCCTACGAGCAGTACTTC
TRBV7-9	TRBD1	TRBJ2-5	few	CASSWGQGQETQYF	TGTGCCAGCAGCTGGGGACAGGGCCAAGAGACCCAGTACTTC
TRBV6-1	NA	TRBJ2-7	NA	CASSEGPTGEQYF	TGTGCCAGCAGTGAGGGTCCGACAGGCGAGCAGTACTTC
TRBV29-1	NA	TRBJ1-1	few	CSVLEEGTEAFF	TGCAGCGTTCTGGAGGAGGGCACTGAAGCTTTCTTT
TRBV5-1	TRBD1	TRBJ2-4	few	CASCTQGPPVENIQYF	TGCGCCAGCTGCACACAGGGGCCTCCCGTTGAAAACATTCAGTACTTC
TRBV5-1	NA	TRBJ2-2	few	CASSFTSMNTGELFF	TGCGCCAGCAGCTTTACGAGCATGAACACCGGGGAGCTGTTTTTT
TRBV30	NA	TRBJ2-5	NA	CAWSGRGARSRETQYF	TGTGCCTGGAGTGGAAGAGGCGCCCGGTCACGGGAGACCCAGTACTTC
TRBV29-1	TRBD1	TRBJ1-5	few	CSVATGGSNQPQHF	TGCAGCGTTGCCACAGGGGGTAGCAATCAGCCCCAGCATTTT
TRBV28	TRBD2	TRBJ2-1	few	CASSLSVTSGGNEQFF	TGTGCCAGCAGTTTGTCCGTGACTAGCGGGGGCAATGAGCAGTTCTTC
TRBV28	NA	TRBJ2-4	few	CASSPTLGSAKNIQYF	TGTGCCAGCAGTCCAACACTGGGGAGTGCCAAAAACATTCAGTACTTC
TRBV18	NA	TRBJ2-1	few	CASSDKTGDSYNEQFF	TGTGCCAGCTCAGATAAGACAGGTGACTCCTACAATGAGCAGTTCTTC
TRBV18	NA	TRBJ2-7	NA	CASSPRQTYEQYF	TGTGCCAGCTCACCAAGACAGACCTACGAGCAGTACTTC
TRBV7-7	TRBD2	TRBJ2-1	few	CASSPSGRDEQFF	TGTGCTAGCAGCCCTAGCGGGAGGGATGAGCAGTTCTTC
TRBV18	TRBD1	TRBJ1-5	few	CASSPWGQLNQPQHF	TGTGCCAGCTCACCATGGGGACAGCTCAATCAGCCCCAGCATTTT
TRBV30	NA	TRBJ1-5	few	CAWSSSGLGPQHF	TGTGCCTGGAGTTCCTCGGGTCTGGGGCCCCAGCATTTT
TRBV30	TRBD1	TRBJ1-5	few	CAWGLGQLNQPQHF	TGTGCCTGGGGTCTGGGACAGCTAAATCAGCCCCAGCATTTT
TRBV29-1	NA	TRBJ1-4	NA	CSVGKTTLGEKLFF	TGCAGCGTTGGAAAAACAACTCTCGGGGAAAAACTGTTTTTT
TRBV28	NA	TRBJ2-1	NA	CASSFGTPYNEQFF	TGTGCCAGCAGTTTCGGGACACCCTACAATGAGCAGTTCTTC
TRBV18	TRBD1	TRBJ2-6	NA	CASSLAGTGSGANVLTF	TGTGCCAGCTCACTTGCCGGGACAGGGTCTGGGGCCAACGTCCTGACTTTC
TRBV25-1	NA	TRBJ2-7	few	CASSEWGISYEQYF	TGTGCCAGCAGTGAATGGGGCATCTCCTACGAGCAGTACTTC
TRBV5-1	TRBD2	TRBJ2-7	NA	CASSLAALASGAYEQYF	TGCGCCAGCAGCTTGGCGGCTTTGGCTAGCGGAGCCTACGAGCAGTACTTC
TRBV28	TRBD1	TRBJ2-7	NA	CASSTPGQESSYEQYF	TGTGCCAGCAGTACCCCGGGACAGGAGAGCTCCTACGAGCAGTACTTC
TRBV7-2	NA	TRBJ2-1	few	CASSFNRAGNEQFF	TGTGCCAGCAGCTTTAACAGGGCTGGCAATGAGCAGTTCTTC
TRBV18	NA	TRBJ1-2	NA	CASSPLRTDYGYTF	TGTGCCAGCTCACCTCTCCGGACAGACTATGGCTACACCTTC
TRBV19	NA	TRBJ2-1	NA	CASSHITGSAYNEQFF	TGTGCCAGTAGTCACATTACAGGGTCCGCCTACAATGAGCAGTTCTTC
TRBV28	NA	TRBJ2-7	few	CASSGGTAYEQYF	TGTGCCAGCAGTGGAGGGACAGCTTACGAGCAGTACTTC
TRBV5-1	TRBD1	TRBJ2-5	NA	CASSSGQVQETQYF	TGCGCCAGCAGCTCGGGACAGGTCCAAGAGACCCAGTACTTC
TRBV18	TRBD1	TRBJ2-2	few	CASSPLGQGVDGELFF	TGTGCCAGCTCACCACTGGGACAGGGAGTCGACGGGGAGCTGTTTTTT
TRBV7-3	TRBD1	TRBJ1-5	few	CASRGQGIGNQPQHF	TGTGCCAGCAGGGGACAGGGGATCGGGAATCAGCCCCAGCATTTT
TRBV28	NA	TRBJ2-7	few	CASSGASEVFYEQYF	TGTGCCAGCAGTGGGGCCAGTGAAGTCTTCTACGAGCAGTACTTC
TRBV29-1	NA	TRBJ2-2	NA	CSVALTPPNTGELFF	TGCAGCGTTGCCCTGACACCTCCGAACACCGGGGAGCTGTTTTTT
TRBV7-2	TRBD2	TRBJ2-3	few	CASSRTSGITDTQYF	TGTGCCAGCAGCCGGACTAGCGGGATCACAGATACGCAGTATTTT